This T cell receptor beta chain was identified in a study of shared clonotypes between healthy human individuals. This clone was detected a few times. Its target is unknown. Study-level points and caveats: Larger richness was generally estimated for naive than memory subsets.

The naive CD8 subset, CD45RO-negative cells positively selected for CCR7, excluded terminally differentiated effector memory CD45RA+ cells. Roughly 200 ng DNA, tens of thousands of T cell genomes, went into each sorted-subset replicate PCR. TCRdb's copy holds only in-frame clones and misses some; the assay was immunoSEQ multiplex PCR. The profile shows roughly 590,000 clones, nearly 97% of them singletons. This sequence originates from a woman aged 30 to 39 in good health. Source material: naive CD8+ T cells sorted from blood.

DNA for the CDR3: TGTGCCAGTAAGGAATCCGCAACTAATGAAAAACTGTTTTTT. Translation: CASKESATNEKLFF. V gene TRBV19 combines with J gene TRBJ1-4; no firm D call. This CDR3 has 14 amino acids. Germline V gene data show CDR1 as LNHDA and CDR2 as SQIVND (reference sequence). Trimming removed 7 bases at V and 0 bases at J, with 9 bases between.